This paragraph covers one T cell receptor beta chain sequence. Germline CDR1 is SGHRS and CDR2 is YFSETQ. The CDR3 is made up of 14 amino acids. V shed 3 bases and J 0 bases; nucleotides not matched to a gene: 0. The record originates from a study of blood T cell repertoires in COVID-19. Data came from immunoSEQ multiplex PCR; TCRdb stores just in-frame clones and leaves some out. The sample lists under 200,000 clones; roughly 90% were seen once. The rearrangement uses TRBV5-1 and TRBJ1-5; 7 nucleotides align to TRBD1. Source material: peripheral blood. This receptor was obtained from a man aged 18 to 30 with active or convalescent COVID-19. This chain's CDR3 is CASSWDSSNQPQHF. The DNA for the CDR3 is TGCGCCAGCAGCTGGGACAGTAGCAATCAGCCCCAGCATTTT.